This T cell receptor (beta chain) was obtained from a study of blood T cell repertoires in COVID-19. Background on the study: Sources were T cells, B-cell-depleted T cells, or PBMCs; the material itself was cDNA or gDNA.

Germline V gives CDR1 GTSNPN, CDR2 SVGIG (reference sequence). This CDR3 is built from 16 residues. V trimming: 4 bases; J trimming: 4 bases; junction bases outside the gene matches: 12. Per the original methods: Researchers report that nucleated cell counts were estimated from reference gene primer amplification. TCRdb's table, derived via immunoSEQ multiplex PCR, lists solely in-frame clones and lacks some. D and trimming come from the DNA, and the V and J calls and clone size come from that table. The sample records about 260,000 clones, over 70% being singletons. The rearrangement joins TRBV30 to TRBJ1-3; the match to TRBD1 covers 8 bases. This receptor was obtained from a middle-aged woman who had recovered from COVID-19. The sequencing sample was made of peripheral blood. CDR3 bases: TGTGCCTGGAACTCTTTCAGGGGGCGTTCAGGAAACACCATATATTTT. It is translated as CAWNSFRGRSGNTIYF.